This T cell receptor beta chain originates from a study of T cell responses to AZD1222 COVID-19 vaccine listed by TCRdb under 2021. The study in broad terms: AZD1222 recipients whose second dose came at about 4 weeks and those whose second dose came at about 12 weeks were combined into one group, since spike-specific TCR depth and breadth did not differ between the two schedules. A total of 233 trial participants underwent TCR sequencing, of whom under 220 had received two doses of AZD1222 and around 26 had received two doses of the MenACWY control vaccine. Trial participants were enrolled by age into 18-55, 56-69 and 70-plus year subgroups, with 148, 28 and 57 TCR-sequenced participants respectively. Study-level results and caveats: Reportedly, close to half of the unique spike-specific TCRs recognized epitopes lying outside the regions that are mutated in the B.1.351 and B.1.1.7 variants. Participants were mostly white British and included more females than males, and it was suggested by the authors that clonal diversity may have been underestimated. Only five to seven AZD1222 recipients were SARS-CoV-2 seropositive at baseline, limiting conclusions about previously exposed vaccinees. After two AZD1222 doses, both the breadth and the depth of spike-specific TCRs were significantly higher than at day 0 and than in MenACWY recipients. No day 14 peak-response samples were available, so repertoires were characterized only after the peak T cell response. The 56-69-year group was small, and its depth increase did not reach significance, likely because of low power. CD4 TCRs associated with the vaccine covered the entire spike protein, and the dominant responses were in regions 160-218 and 743-854.

The CDR3 regions of human TCRbeta chains were analyzed by immunosequencing. For the original study's pipeline: TCRs in the repertoires were compared against a reference library of SARS-CoV-2-specific TCRs that had been generated with the MIRA antigen-specificity platform. Breadth was defined as the fraction of unique TCRs that were SARS-CoV-2-associated, and depth was defined as the fraction of total T cells that were SARS-CoV-2-associated. Using the MIRA data, each spike-specific TCR was assigned both to the spike region to which the TCR was reactive and to a CD4 or CD8 class. Log10-transformed breadth and depth values were compared by one-way ANOVA with Sidak's multiple comparisons tests. TCRdb mirrors the immuneACCESS table, restricted to in-frame sequences. Some clones are absent from its copies; in checked studies, under half trace to an unresolved V gene, and the reason for the others is unknown. V, J and clone size are those of that table, while D and trimming were read from the DNA. The sample has 150,000 to 200,000 clones on record, 75% to 90% of them singletons. Roughly 6% of the sample is taken by the ten largest.

The time point label corresponds to: baseline before first vaccination. Vaccinee samples were obtained from the UK trials COV001 and COV002, which included a single-blind randomized controlled phase 2/3 trial of AZD1222 (ChAdOx1 nCoV-19) in healthy adults. For TCRbeta chain sequencing, PBMC samples were collected from trial participants at day 0 and at day 28 after the second dose. Note on this clone: The clone's antigen remains unknown. Within one base of it there is no much larger clone, and no base qualities were kept.

From its cysteine to its phenylalanine, the CDR3 spans 12 amino acids. Of the read, only the CDR3 DNA is kept; its 36 bases are in frame from base 1. V is clipped by 3 bases and J by 10 bases, and the sequence between their germline boundaries is 8 bases long. Looking up the germline V gene yields CDR1 SGHRS and CDR2 YFSETQ. The material sequenced was peripheral blood, taken on day 0 of AZD1222 vaccination. Recombination joined TRBV5-1 with TRBJ1-6, with no confident D gene call. This clonotype originated in an adult in good health. At the DNA level, the sequence is TGCGCCAGCAGCTCCCAGGAATCACCCCTCCACTTT. This is translated as CASSSQESPLHF. The full variable domain, with segments outside the CDR3 supplied by the reference TRBV5-1 and TRBJ1-6 proteins, appears as KAGVTQTPRYLIKTRGQQVTLSCSPISGHRSVSWYQQTPGQGLQFLFEYFSETQRNKGNFPGRFSGRQFSNSRSEMNVSTLELGDSALYLCASSSQESPLHFGNGTRLTVT.